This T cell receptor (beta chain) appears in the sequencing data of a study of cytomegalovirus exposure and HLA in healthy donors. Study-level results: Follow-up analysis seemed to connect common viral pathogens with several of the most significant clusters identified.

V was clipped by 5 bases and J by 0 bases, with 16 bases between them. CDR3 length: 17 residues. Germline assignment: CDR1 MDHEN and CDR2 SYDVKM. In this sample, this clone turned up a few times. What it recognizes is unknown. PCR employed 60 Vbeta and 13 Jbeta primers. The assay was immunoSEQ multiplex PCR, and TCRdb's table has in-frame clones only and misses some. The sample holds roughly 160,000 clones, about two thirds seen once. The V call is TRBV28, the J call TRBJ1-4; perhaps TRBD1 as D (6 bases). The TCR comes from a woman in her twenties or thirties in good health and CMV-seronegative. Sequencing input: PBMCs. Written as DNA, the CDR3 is TGTGCCAGCAGTATCAGGACAGCGAGTGCAACTAATGAAAAACTGTTTTTT. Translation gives CASSIRTASATNEKLFF.